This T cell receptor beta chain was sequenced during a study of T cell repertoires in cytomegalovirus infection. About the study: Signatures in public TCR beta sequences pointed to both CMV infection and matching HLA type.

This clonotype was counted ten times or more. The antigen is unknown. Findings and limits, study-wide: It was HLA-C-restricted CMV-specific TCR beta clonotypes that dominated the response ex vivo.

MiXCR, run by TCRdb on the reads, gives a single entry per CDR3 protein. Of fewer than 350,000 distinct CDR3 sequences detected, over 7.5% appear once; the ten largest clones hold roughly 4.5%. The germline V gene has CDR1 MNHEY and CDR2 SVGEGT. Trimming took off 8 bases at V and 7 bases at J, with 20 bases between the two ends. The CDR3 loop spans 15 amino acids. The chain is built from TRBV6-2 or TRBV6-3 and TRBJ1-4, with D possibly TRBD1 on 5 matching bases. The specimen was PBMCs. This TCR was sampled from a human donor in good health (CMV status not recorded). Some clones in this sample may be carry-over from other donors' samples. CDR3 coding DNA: TGTGCCAGCGGGAGACGGGACGCATTTCTTGAAAAACTGTTTTTT. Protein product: CASGRRDAFLEKLFF.